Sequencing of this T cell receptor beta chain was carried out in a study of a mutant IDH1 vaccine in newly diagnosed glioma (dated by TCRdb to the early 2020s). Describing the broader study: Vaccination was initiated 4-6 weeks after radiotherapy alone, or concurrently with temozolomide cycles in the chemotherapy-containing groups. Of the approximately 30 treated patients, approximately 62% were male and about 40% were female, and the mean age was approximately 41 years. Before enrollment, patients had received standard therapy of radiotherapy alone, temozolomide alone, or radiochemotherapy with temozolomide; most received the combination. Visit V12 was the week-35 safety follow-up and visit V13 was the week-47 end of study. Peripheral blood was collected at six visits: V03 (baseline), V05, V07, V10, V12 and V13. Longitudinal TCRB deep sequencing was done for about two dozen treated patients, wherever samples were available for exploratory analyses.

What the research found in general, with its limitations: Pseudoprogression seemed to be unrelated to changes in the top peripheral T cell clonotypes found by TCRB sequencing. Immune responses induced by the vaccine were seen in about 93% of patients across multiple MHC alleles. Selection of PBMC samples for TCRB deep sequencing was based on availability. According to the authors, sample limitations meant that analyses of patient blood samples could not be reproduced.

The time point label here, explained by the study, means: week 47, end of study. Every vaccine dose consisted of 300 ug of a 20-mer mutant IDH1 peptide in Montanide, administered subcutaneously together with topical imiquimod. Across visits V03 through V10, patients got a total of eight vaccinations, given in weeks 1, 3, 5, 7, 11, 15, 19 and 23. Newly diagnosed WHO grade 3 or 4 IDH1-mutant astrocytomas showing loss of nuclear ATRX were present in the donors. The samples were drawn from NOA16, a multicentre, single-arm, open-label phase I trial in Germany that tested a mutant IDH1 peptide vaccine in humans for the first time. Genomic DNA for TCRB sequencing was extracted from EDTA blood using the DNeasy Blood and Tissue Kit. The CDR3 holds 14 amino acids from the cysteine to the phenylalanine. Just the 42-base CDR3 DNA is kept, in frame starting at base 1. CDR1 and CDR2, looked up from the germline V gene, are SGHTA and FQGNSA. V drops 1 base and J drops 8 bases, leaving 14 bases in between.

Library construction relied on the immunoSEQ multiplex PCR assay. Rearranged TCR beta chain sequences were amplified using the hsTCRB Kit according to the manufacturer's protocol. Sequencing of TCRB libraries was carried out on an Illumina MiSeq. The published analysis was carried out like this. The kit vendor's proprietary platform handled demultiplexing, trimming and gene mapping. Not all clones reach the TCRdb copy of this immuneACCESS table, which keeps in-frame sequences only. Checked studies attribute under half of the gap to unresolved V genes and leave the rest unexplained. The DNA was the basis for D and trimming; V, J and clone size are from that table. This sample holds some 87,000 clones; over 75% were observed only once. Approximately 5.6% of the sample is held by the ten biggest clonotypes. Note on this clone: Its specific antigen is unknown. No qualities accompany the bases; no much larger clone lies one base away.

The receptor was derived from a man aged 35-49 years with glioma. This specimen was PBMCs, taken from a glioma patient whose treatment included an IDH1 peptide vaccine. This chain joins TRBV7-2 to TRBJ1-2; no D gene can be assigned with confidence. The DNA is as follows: TGTGCCAGCAGCTTAGGGGTACAAACGTTCGGCTACACCTTC. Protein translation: CASSLGVQTFGYTF.